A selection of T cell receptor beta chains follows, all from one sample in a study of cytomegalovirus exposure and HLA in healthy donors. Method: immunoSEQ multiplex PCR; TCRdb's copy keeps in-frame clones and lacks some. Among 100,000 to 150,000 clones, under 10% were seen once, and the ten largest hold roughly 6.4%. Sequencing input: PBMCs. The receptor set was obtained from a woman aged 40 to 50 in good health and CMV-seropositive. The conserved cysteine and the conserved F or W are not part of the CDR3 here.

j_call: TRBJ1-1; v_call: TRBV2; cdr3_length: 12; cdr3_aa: ASSATGGYTEAF
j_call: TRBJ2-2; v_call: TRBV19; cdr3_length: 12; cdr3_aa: ASRQGPGTGELF
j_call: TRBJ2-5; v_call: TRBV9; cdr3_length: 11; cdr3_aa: ASSVASGETQY
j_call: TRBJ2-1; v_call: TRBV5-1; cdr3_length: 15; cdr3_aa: ASSISRDRGAYNEQF
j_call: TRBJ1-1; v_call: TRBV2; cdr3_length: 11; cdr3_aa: ASTEQLNTEAF
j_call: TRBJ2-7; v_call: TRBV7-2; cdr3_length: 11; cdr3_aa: ASSGEMTYEQY
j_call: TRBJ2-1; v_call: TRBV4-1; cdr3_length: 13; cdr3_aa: ASSQEGTGDNEQF
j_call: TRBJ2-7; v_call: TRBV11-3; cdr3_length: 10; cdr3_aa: ASSLALHEQY
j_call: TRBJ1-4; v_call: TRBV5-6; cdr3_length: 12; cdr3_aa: ASSFRGRGEKLF
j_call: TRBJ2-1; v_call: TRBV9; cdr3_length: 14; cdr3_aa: ASSVEGTRVLNEQF
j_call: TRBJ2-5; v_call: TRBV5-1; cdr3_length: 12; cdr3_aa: ASSQGQYQETQY
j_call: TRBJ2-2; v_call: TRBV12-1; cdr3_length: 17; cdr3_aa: ASSFVDLGGERHTGELF
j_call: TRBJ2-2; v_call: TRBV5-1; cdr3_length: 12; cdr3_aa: ASSLSPDTGELF
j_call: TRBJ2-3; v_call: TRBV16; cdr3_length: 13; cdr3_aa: ASSPYGGSTDTQY
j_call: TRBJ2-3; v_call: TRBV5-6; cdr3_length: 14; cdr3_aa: ASSLRAGGLTDTQY
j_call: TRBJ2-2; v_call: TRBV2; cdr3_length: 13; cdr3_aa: ASSVAPPTTGELF
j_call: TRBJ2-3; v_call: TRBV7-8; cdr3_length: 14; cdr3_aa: ASSRTSGGRTDTQY
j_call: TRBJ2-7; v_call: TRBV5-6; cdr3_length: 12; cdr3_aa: ASSLRTGVYEQY
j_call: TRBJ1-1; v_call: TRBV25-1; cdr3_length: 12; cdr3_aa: ASSPHLPRTEAF
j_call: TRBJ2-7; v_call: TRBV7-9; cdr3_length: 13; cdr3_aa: ASSLEPTGGYEQY
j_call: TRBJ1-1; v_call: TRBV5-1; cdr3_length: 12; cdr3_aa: ASSVPLPNTEAF
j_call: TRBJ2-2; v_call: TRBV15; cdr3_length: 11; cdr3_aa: ATSRDYSGELF
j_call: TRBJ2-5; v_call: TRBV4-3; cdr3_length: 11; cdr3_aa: ASSPGLRETQY
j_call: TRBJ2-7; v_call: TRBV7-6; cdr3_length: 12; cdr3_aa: ASSPTGGLYEQY
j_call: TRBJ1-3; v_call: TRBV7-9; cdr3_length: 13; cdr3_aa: ASSLGLLWGNTIY
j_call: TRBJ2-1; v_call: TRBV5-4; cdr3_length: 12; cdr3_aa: ASSLSGWYNEQF
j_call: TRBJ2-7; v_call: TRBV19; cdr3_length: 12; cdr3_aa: ASSPRTGYYEQY
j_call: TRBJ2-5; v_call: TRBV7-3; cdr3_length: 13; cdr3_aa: ASSPTGTSQETQY
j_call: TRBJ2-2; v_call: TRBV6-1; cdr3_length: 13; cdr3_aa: ASRAGTPNTGELF
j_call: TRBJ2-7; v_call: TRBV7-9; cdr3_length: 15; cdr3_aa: ASSLGTGQGVYHEQY
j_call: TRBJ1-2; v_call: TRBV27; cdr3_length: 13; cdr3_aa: ASSLDGRGSYGYT
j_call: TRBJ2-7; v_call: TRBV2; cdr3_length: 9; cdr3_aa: ASKSLDEQY
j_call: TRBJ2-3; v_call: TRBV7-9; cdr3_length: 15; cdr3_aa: ASSFDGTSGPGDTQY
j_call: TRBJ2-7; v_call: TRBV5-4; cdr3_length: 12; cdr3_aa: ASSPRQGTDEQY
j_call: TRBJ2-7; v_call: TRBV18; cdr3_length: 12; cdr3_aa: ASSTGTRDNEQY
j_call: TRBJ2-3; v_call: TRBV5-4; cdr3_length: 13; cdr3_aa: ASSPNRGRTDTQY
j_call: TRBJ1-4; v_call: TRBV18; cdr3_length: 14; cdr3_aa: ASSPPPRGMAEKLF
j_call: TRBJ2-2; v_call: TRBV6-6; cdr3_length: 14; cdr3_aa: ASSYLEQGVSGELF
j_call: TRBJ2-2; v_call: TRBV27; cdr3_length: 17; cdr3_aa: ASSLSRLSGGAPTGELF
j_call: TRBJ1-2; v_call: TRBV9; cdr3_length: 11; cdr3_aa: ASSVEPGYGYT
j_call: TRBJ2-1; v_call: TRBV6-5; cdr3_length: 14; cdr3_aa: ASSYTLAGGTNEQF